The 3 T cell receptor beta chains below all came from one sample that was sequenced in a study of response to subunit inactivated influenza vaccine. TCRdb ran MiXCR on the RT-PCR reads and lists one entry per CDR3 protein. The sample consists of 450,000 to 600,000 distinct CDR3 sequences, 7.2% of them appearing once. The sample in question was PBMCs from blood, obtained 23 months after vaccination. These receptor sequences come from a man aged 45 to 70 who received an inactivated influenza vaccine.

Only a few counts were recorded for this clonotype. DNA of the CDR3: TGTGCCAGCAGCTCCTTCACAGAGAACACTGAAGCTTTCTTT. Protein product: CASSSFTENTEAFF. The chain is built from TRBV7-9 and TRBJ1-1; D remains ambiguous. Trimming took off 4 bases at V and 1 base at J, with 10 bases between the two ends. This CDR3 region has 14 residues. Germline V lookup: CDR1 SEHNR, CDR2 FQNEAQ (reference sequence).

The chain employs TRBV11-2 and TRBJ2-7; 7 nucleotides match TRBD1. The CDR3 runs to 14 residues. Germline loops: CDR1 SGHAT, CDR2 FQNNGV. Unmatched junction bases numbered 6, after V lost 2 bases and J lost 5 bases. CDR3 loop: CASSLTTGFHEQYF. CDR3 nucleotides: TGTGCCAGCAGCTTAACGACAGGGTTCCACGAGCAGTACTTC.

The rearrangement uses TRBV24-1 and TRBJ2-1; D ambiguous. Between the trimmed V and J ends, which lost 4 bases and 7 bases, there was a span of 4 bases. This CDR3 contains 11 residues. Germline V gives CDR1 KGHDR, CDR2 SFDVKD. CDR3 in amino acids: CATSERNEQFF. In nucleotides, the CDR3 is TGTGCCACCAGTGAAAGGAATGAGCAGTTCTTC.